These 8 T cell receptor beta chains were all obtained from the same sample, sequenced in a study of regulatory T cells in long-lasting Graves disease. Arm-PCR with iRepertoire HTBI primers amplified the CDR3 regions for these TCR beta libraries. Each CDR3 protein is one row after TCRdb ran MiXCR on the multiplex PCR reads. The data show approximately 690,000 distinct CDR3 sequences, around 30% seen once. Time point: persistent/refractory GD, antithyroid drugs over 5 years with positive TRAb. Researchers made the TCR library from RNA that was extracted from PBMCs. This sample comprised peripheral blood mononuclear cells (PBMCs), obtained when the disease was refractory, from a patient treated with antithyroid drugs. Receptors were obtained from a female donor with Graves disease.

A few counts support this clonotype. The genes are TRBV18 and TRBJ1-1, with D maybe TRBD1 (5 bases). The V end lost 7 bases, the J end lost 1 base, and 13 bases lay between the germline ends. Per germline, CDR1 KGHSH and CDR2 LQKENI. This CDR3 comprises 14 residues. The CDR3 sequence is CASLEQTENTEAFF. CDR3 coding DNA: TGTGCCAGCTTAGAGCAGACAGAGAACACTGAAGCTTTCTTT.

This clonotype was seen a handful of times. This chain joins TRBV2 and TRBJ1-2; TRBD1 matches 8 bases. CDR1 and CDR2 (germline): SNHLY, FYNNEI. The CDR3 runs 14 residues. V shed 8 bases and J 6 bases; nucleotides not matched to a gene: 11. In DNA, the CDR3 is TGTGCCAGCCTGAGGACTGAGACAGGGGATGGCTACACCTTC. This sequence encodes CASLRTETGDGYTF. Filled out from reference TRBV2 and TRBJ1-2, the complete variable domain reads EPEVTQTPSHQVTQMGQEVILRCVPISNHLYFYWYRQILGQKVEFLVSFYNNEISEKSEIFDDQFSVERPDGSNFTLKIRSTKLEDSAMYFCASLRTETGDGYTFGSGTRLTVV.

The chain carries TRBV19 and TRBJ1-5, with D unresolved. From germline, CDR1 is LNHDA and CDR2 SQIVND (reference sequence). V was shortened by 1 base and J by 4 bases, with 11 bases between the two germline ends. This CDR3 region has 15 residues. The CDR3 region has the DNA TGTGCCAGTAGTATAGGGAGGTCATATAATCAGCCCCAGCATTTT. As protein: CASSIGRSYNQPQHF. Full variable domain (outside the CDR3, taken from reference TRBV19 and TRBJ1-5): DGGITQSPKYLFRKEGQNVTLSCEQNLNHDAMYWYRQDPGQGLRLIYYSQIVNDFQKGDIAEGYSVSREKKESFPLTVTSAQKNPTAFYLCASSIGRSYNQPQHFGDGTRLSIL.

The chain uses TRBV7-9 and TRBJ1-1, with 8 positions matching TRBD1. CDR1 is SEHNR, CDR2 FQNEAQ, per germline (reference sequence). This CDR3 is 14 amino acids long. Trimming cost V 4 bases and J 3 bases; bases outside gene matches: 4. CDR3 DNA: TGTGCCAGCAGCTGGGCGACAGGGGACACTGAAGCTTTCTTT. It translates to CASSWATGDTEAFF.

Comments on this clonotype: One end of the junction fails to match germline, which may point to a read error. The chain has TRBV5-5 and TRBJ1-2, with D perhaps matching TRBD1 (6 bases). CDR1 is SGHKS and CDR2 is YYEKEE in the germline V gene (reference sequence). The CDR3 runs to 13 residues. CDR3 amino acids: CVSSATGLSGYTF. CDR3 nucleotide sequence: TGTGTCAGCAGCGCCACAGGGTTGAGTGGCTACACCTTC.

A few counts support this clonotype. V and J are TRBV10-2 and TRBJ2-7; 10 bases agree with TRBD1. Germline V gene lookup returns CDR1 WSHSY and CDR2 SAAADI. The trim removed 8 bases at V and 2 bases at J, leaving 3 bases unmatched. The CDR3 covers 13 residues. CDR3 residues: CASGGTGAYEQYF. DNA for the CDR3: TGCGCCAGCGGAGGGACAGGGGCCTACGAGCAGTACTTC.

For the CDR3, the DNA is TGTGCCAGCAGCTTAGAAGCGGCCAGTTCGAGGGGCGAGCAGTACTTC. Translated: CASSLEAASSRGEQYF. V usage is TRBV11-2 and J usage is TRBJ2-7; the D call may be TRBD1 or TRBD2 (5 bases each). With 0 bases removed from V and 6 bases from J, the gap between germline ends came to 18 bases. This CDR3 is 16 amino acids long. CDR1 and CDR2 (germline): SGHAT, FQNNGV.

There are a few counts of this clonotype. CDR3 in DNA: TGTGCCAGCAGCTTTTCTTTACATATGAACACTGAAGCTTTCTTT. Translated, it gives CASSFSLHMNTEAFF. The chain couples TRBV5-6 to TRBJ1-1; D remains unclear. Trimming left V 2 bases short and J 0 bases short, with 11 bases between. The germline V gene has CDR1 SGHDT and CDR2 YYEEEE. This CDR3 has 15 amino acids.